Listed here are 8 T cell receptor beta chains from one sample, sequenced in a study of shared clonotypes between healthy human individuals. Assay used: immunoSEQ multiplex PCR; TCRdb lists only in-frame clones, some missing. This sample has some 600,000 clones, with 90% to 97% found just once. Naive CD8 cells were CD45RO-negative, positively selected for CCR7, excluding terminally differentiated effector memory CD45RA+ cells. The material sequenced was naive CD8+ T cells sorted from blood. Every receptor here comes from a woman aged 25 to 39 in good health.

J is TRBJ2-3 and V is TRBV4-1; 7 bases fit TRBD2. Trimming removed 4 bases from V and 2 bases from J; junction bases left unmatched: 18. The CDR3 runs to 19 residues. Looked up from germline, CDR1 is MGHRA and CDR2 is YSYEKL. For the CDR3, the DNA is TGCGCCAGCAGCCGAGCCGGGAGCGGGACCTATTTATACACAGATACGCAGTATTTT. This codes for CASSRAGSGTYLYTDTQYF.

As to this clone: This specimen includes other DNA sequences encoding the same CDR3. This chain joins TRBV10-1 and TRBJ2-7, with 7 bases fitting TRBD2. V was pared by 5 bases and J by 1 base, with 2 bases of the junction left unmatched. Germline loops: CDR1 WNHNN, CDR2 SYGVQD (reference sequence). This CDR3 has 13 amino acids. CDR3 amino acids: CASSPGLSYEQYF. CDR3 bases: TGCGCCAGCAGTCCGGGACTATCCTACGAGCAGTACTTC.

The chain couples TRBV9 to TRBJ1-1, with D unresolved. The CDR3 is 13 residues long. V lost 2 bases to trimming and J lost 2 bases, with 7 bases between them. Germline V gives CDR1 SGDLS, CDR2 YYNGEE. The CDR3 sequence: CASSVIRNTEAFF. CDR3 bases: TGTGCCAGCAGCGTGATCAGAAACACTGAAGCTTTCTTT.

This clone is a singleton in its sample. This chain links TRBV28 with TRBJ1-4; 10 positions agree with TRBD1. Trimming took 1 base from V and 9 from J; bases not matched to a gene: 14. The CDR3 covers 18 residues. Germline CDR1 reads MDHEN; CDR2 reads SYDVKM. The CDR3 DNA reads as TGTGCCAGCAGTTTATTCGGGACAGGGGTCGGTTTACCCAAAAAACTGTTTTTT. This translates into CASSLFGTGVGLPKKLFF. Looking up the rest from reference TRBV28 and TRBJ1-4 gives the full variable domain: DVKVTQSSRYLVKRTGEKVFLECVQDMDHENMFWYRQDPGLGLRLIYFSYDVKMKEKGDIPEGYSVSREKKERFSLILESASTNQTSMYLCASSLFGTGVGLPKKLFFGSGTQLSVL.

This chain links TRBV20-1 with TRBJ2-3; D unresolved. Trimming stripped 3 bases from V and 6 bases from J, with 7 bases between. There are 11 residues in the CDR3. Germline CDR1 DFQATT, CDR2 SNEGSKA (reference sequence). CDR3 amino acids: CSASLADTQYF. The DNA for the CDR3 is TGCAGTGCTAGCCTTGCGGATACGCAGTATTTT.

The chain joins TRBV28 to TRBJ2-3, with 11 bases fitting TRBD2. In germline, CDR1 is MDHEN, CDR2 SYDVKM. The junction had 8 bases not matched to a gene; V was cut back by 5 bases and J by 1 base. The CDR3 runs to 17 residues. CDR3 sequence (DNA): TGTGCCAGCAGTCTCTCACCGGGACTAGCGGGCACAGATACGCAGTATTTT. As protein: CASSLSPGLAGTDTQYF.

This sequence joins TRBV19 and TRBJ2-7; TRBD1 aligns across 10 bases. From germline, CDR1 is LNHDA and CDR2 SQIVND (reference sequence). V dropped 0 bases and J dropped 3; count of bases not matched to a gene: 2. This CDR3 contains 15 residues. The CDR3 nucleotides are TGTGCCAGTAGTATAGACCGGACAGGGGGCTACGAGCAGTACTTC. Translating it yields CASSIDRTGGYEQYF.

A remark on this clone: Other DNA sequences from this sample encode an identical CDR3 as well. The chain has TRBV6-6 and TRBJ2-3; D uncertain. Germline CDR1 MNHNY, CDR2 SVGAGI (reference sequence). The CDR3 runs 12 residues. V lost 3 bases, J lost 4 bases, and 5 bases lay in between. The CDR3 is CASSYSPDTQYF. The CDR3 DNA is TGTGCCAGCAGTTATTCCCCAGATACGCAGTATTTT.